The 12 T cell receptor beta chains given below trace back to one sample, sequenced in a study of blood T cell repertoires in COVID-19. TCRdb's copy holds only in-frame clones and misses some; the assay was immunoSEQ multiplex PCR. The table records under 200,000 clones, approximately 80% of them present only once. Specimen: peripheral blood. These receptor sequences come from a man aged 55 to 70 with COVID-19, enrolled during active disease.

The chain carries TRBV15 and TRBJ1-1; D perhaps matches TRBD1 (5 bases). Looked up from germline, CDR1 is LNHNV and CDR2 is YYDKDF (reference sequence). The CDR3 contains 17 residues. V was trimmed by 1 base and J by 1 base, leaving 16 bases between them. DNA for the CDR3: TGTGCCACCAGCAGAGGGCTAACCAGGGTGAGGAACACTGAAGCTTTCTTT. This gives the protein CATSRGLTRVRNTEAFF.

The chain uses TRBV5-1 and TRBJ1-6; TRBD1 matches at 7 bases. Unmatched junction bases numbered 9, after V lost 9 bases and J lost 9 bases. Germline CDR1 SGHRS, CDR2 YFSETQ. CDR3 size: 13 residues. The CDR3, as DNA: TGCGCCACTCGAGACAGGGCACGTTCACCCCTCCACTTT. It yields the protein CATRDRARSPLHF.

This chain uses TRBV5-1 with TRBJ1-1; the match to TRBD1 covers 9 bases. The J segment lost 4 bases and the V segment lost 4 bases, leaving 11 bases of the junction unmatched. Germline values: CDR1 SGHRS, CDR2 YFSETQ. The CDR3 length is 16 residues. The chain's CDR3 is CASSPGQGLGSTEAFF. The CDR3 DNA is TGCGCCAGCAGCCCCGGACAGGGGTTAGGTAGCACTGAAGCTTTCTTT.

This chain connects TRBV7-9 to TRBJ2-3, with D perhaps TRBD1 (6 bases). Germline V CDR1 and CDR2: SEHNR, FQNEAQ (reference sequence). The length of the CDR3 is 15 residues. V dropped 0 bases and J dropped 5 bases, with 12 bases sitting between them. CDR3 loop: CASSLAGPRGDTQYF. The CDR3 nucleotides read TGTGCCAGCAGCTTAGCAGGCCCCAGGGGAGATACGCAGTATTTT.

The rearrangement uses TRBV7-3 and TRBJ2-2; D is ambiguous. CDR1 and CDR2 from the germline V gene are SGHTA and FQGTGA. This CDR3 spans 14 amino acids. V lost 3 bases and J 1 base, leaving 6 bases between the germline ends. The CDR3 region is CASSFTVNTGELFF. The CDR3, as DNA: TGTGCCAGCAGCTTCACGGTGAACACCGGGGAGCTGTTTTTT.

The rearrangement uses TRBV4-1 and TRBJ2-5; D is undetermined. This CDR3 spans 15 amino acids. Germline lookup yields CDR1 MGHRA and CDR2 YSYEKL. V lost 1 base to trimming and J lost 2 bases, with 11 bases between them. CDR3 sequence (DNA): TGCGCCAGCAGCCAAGGGGCAGGCCAACAAGAGACCCAGTACTTC. The encoded protein is CASSQGAGQQETQYF.

The genes are TRBV5-8 and TRBJ1-6; tentatively, D is TRBD1 (5 bases). V lost 10 bases to trimming and J lost 3 bases, with 8 bases between them. In germline, CDR1 is SGHTS, CDR2 YDEGEE. This CDR3 comprises 12 residues. CDR3 sequence reads: CAEDSYNSPLHF. The CDR3 nucleotides read TGTGCCGAAGACAGCTATAATTCACCCCTCCACTTT.

V is TRBV5-6 and J is TRBJ2-1; 12 nucleotides line up with TRBD2. Unmatched junction bases numbered 12, after V lost 3 bases and J lost 8 bases. This CDR3 is built from 17 residues. Germline V gene sequence: CDR1 SGHDT, CDR2 YYEEEE. The CDR3 sequence is CASSSARLAGELDEQFF. As DNA, the CDR3 is TGTGCCAGCAGCTCCGCACGACTAGCGGGAGAGTTAGATGAGCAGTTCTTC.

This chain connects TRBV7-9 to TRBJ1-2, with 7 nucleotides matching TRBD1. This CDR3 is built from 14 residues. The V gene's germline CDR1 is SEHNR and CDR2 FQNEAQ (reference sequence). The junction had 5 bases not matched to a gene; V was cut back by 1 base and J by 6 bases. In DNA form, the CDR3 reads TGTGCCAGCAGCTTAGACAGGGGCCTGGATGGCTACACCTTC. Amino acids: CASSLDRGLDGYTF.

On this clone itself: The same CDR3 can be traced to other DNA sequences in this sample. The chain is built from TRBV6-5 and TRBJ1-2, with 8 bases matching TRBD1. Unmatched junction bases numbered 6, after V lost 5 bases and J lost 4 bases. The CDR3 consists of 14 residues. The germline V gene encodes CDR1 MNHEY and CDR2 SVGAGI. For the CDR3, the DNA is TGTGCCAGCAGTCCCGGGACAGGCGTCTATGGCTACACCTTC. Translating it yields CASSPGTGVYGYTF.

This chain uses TRBV7-9 with TRBJ2-1, with 7 bases aligning to TRBD2. Germline trimming cut 3 bases from V and 3 bases from J; bases unmatched to any gene: 17. The germline gives CDR1 SEHNR, CDR2 FQNEAQ (reference sequence). The CDR3 length is 19 residues. CDR3 sequence reads: CASSFGTGTTTIFYNEQFF. In DNA form, the CDR3 reads TGTGCCAGCAGCTTTGGCACCGGGACTACTACTATATTCTACAATGAGCAGTTCTTC. Together with reference TRBV7-9 and TRBJ2-1, the CDR3 gives the full variable domain: DTGVSQNPRHKITKRGQNVTFRCDPISEHNRLYWYRQTLGQGPEFLTYFQNEAQLEKSRLLSDRFSAERPKGSFSTLEIQRTEQGDSAMYLCASSFGTGTTTIFYNEQFFGPGTRLTVL.

CDR3 amino acids: CASSSVVGGEKLFF. CDR3 nucleotides: TGTGCCAGCAGCTCTGTGGTGGGAGGTGAAAAACTGTTTTTT. This sequence joins TRBV7-9 and TRBJ1-4, with D unresolved. Trimming pared 4 bases from V and 7 bases from J, leaving 13 bases between. Per germline, CDR1 SEHNR and CDR2 FQNEAQ (reference sequence). CDR3 length equals 14 residues.